This TCR beta chain was recorded in a study of response to subunit inactivated influenza vaccine. Findings and caveats of the study: A suggestion made by the authors is that each seasonal influenza vaccination recruits few new T cells.

A single record per CDR3 protein comes from TCRdb applying MiXCR to the RT-PCR reads. The sample includes around 600,000 distinct CDR3 sequences, 11% seen only once; the top ten take 8% to 13%. CDR3 size: 14 residues. The V and J ends lost 6 bases and 1 base, in that order; junction bases with no gene match: 4. Germline-derived CDR1 and CDR2 are SQVTM and ANQGSEA. This clonotype has only a few counts. The antigen remains unidentified. The same data also contributed to another study, on T cells expressing NK-cell markers. As that study records: UMIs accompanied the 5'RACE template switching by which TCR beta cDNA was made. Most of the eight sequenced donors were HCMV-seropositive; one was seronegative. Restricting sorting to alpha-beta TCR T cells was achieved in several experiments by an anti-gamma-delta TCR antibody. The study did not resolve the HCMV specificity of expanded NKG2C+ T cell clones.

The sequences come from PBMCs from blood, collected on the day of vaccination. The gene calls are TRBV29-1 and TRBJ2-1; 9 bases line up with TRBD2. The sequence derives from a man aged 45-65 years who received an inactivated influenza vaccine. The CDR3 sequence: CSVTSGSSYNEQFF. Written as DNA, the CDR3 is TGCAGCGTGACTAGCGGTTCTTCCTACAATGAGCAGTTCTTC.